This note documents a single T cell receptor (beta chain) sequence. Per germline, CDR1 MNHEY and CDR2 SMNVEV (reference sequence). V was trimmed by 5 bases and J by 1 base, leaving 22 bases between them. The CDR3 spans 18 residues. This entry belongs to a study of blood T cell repertoires in COVID-19. Study details: T cells, B-cell-depleted T cells, or PBMCs supplied cDNA or gDNA.

Repertoires were generated with immunoSEQ multiplex PCR, while TCRdb's copy carries only in-frame clones and drops some. The sample holds around 140,000 clones; approximately 90% are singletons and the top ten take more than 15%. Sequencing was done on a sample of peripheral blood. The V gene is TRBV27, the J gene TRBJ2-3, with a weak D call TRBD2 (7 bases). The sequence was collected from a man aged 45-65 years with active or convalescent COVID-19. Written as DNA, the CDR3 is TGTGCCAGCAGTCCCCGGCCCCCTCAGGGGAGGGGCACAGATACGCAGTATTTT. It codes for CASSPRPPQGRGTDTQYF.